This T cell receptor beta chain was documented in a study of blood T cells in healthy people across ages. Per the germline V gene, CDR1 is SQVTM and CDR2 is ANQGSEA. Trimming removed 5 bases from V and 1 base from J, with 9 bases in between. The length of the CDR3 is 13 residues. Sample-barcoded 5' priming and a J-beta primer mix drove a second PCR of roughly 6 to 12 cycles. TCRdb reprocessed the 5' RACE reads with MiXCR, giving one entry per CDR3 protein. Here the sample spans almost 800,000 distinct CDR3 sequences, over 45% being singletons. The sample was blood. The chain joins TRBV29-1 to TRBJ2-1; the D gene could be TRBD1 or TRBD2 (5 bases each). The clonotype comes from a man in his thirties or forties in good health. The CDR3 DNA sequence: TGCAGCGTTAGGGGAGTGTCCTACAATGAGCAGTTCTTC. Encoded protein: CSVRGVSYNEQFF.